The clone carrying this T cell receptor (beta chain) has just a few counts. This sample is drawn from a study of blood T cell repertoires in COVID-19. The overall study: Acute and convalescent COVID-19 specimens originated in the United States, Italy and Spain.

Authors' data handling: How many nucleated cells were present was estimated from reference gene primer amplification. TCRdb's copy holds only in-frame clones and misses some; the assay was immunoSEQ multiplex PCR. That table gives V, J and clone size, and the DNA gave D and trimming. Of 70,000 or so clones listed, more than 75% are singletons. V lost 4 bases, J lost 7 bases, and 10 bases stayed unmatched. The CDR3 runs 14 residues. From germline, CDR1 is SGHRS and CDR2 YFSETQ. The sample taken for sequencing was peripheral blood. The receptor was isolated from a human donor in a cohort sampled during active COVID-19. The V and J genes are TRBV5-1 and TRBJ2-7; 8 nucleotides agree with TRBD2. The CDR3 DNA reads as TGCGCCAGCAGCCCGGGACTAGGGCCCGGGGAGCAGTACTTC. Translation gives CASSPGLGPGEQYF.